The sample holds many counts of the clone carrying this T cell receptor beta chain. The antigen is not known. The data were taken from a study of early T cells in non-severe SARS-CoV-2 infection. Study details: From unsorted whole blood, bulk RNA was sequenced, and the chains remained unpaired.

Unique molecular identifiers were affixed to single, distinct cDNA molecules. TCRdb reprocessed the 5' RACE reads with MiXCR, giving one entry per CDR3 protein. Of 40,000 or so distinct CDR3 sequences in the sample, around 6% were seen once. CDR1 and CDR2 (germline): LNHDA, SQIVND (reference sequence). The CDR3 sequence is 15 residues long. Trimming left V 3 bases short and J 3 bases short, with 14 bases between. Study outcomes and limitations: VDJdb-based annotation leaned toward anti-spike CD8 responses and missed private and CD4 specificities.

V is TRBV19 and J is TRBJ2-5, with D hard to call. This clonotype was sampled from an adult who was a healthcare worker with PCR-confirmed SARS-CoV-2 infection or an uninfected control (not recorded which). The sequencing used whole blood, collected at baseline. The CDR3 region has the DNA TGTGCCAGTAGTATCCGCGCAAGGACCAAAGAGACCCAGTACTTC. It specifies CASSIRARTKETQYF.